Below, 28 T cell receptor beta chains from the same sample are listed, as sequenced in a study of breast tumors, draining lymph nodes, adjacent tissues. TCRdb fed the multiplex PCR reads into MiXCR, producing one record per CDR3 protein. The table includes some 230,000 distinct CDR3 sequences, under 35% detected once. Breast cancer patients provided tissue from their axillary draining lymph nodes. Sequencing was carried out using axillary lymph node tissue. These TCRs come from a female donor with breast cancer. Some clones in this sample may be carry-over from other donors' samples.

To note about this clonotype: As the CDR3 is not closed by the conserved phenylalanine or tryptophan, this likely results from a read error. The limits of the CDR3 on the DNA are not certain, so only TCRdb's listed CDR3 is given. The V call is TRBV5-1, the J call TRBJ1-4. Germline CDR1 SGHRS, CDR2 YFSETQ. The CDR3 adds up to 10 amino acids, both ends counted. The CDR3: CASSLGQTAY.

This clonotype was recorded at least ten times. V is TRBV5-1 and J is TRBJ2-7; 11 bases map to TRBD1. The germline CDR1 and CDR2 sequences are SGHRS and YFSETQ. V was pared by 0 bases and J by 7 bases, with 6 bases of the junction left unmatched. This CDR3 contains 15 residues. CDR3 loop: CASSLGGQGAGEQYF. The CDR3 DNA sequence: TGCGCCAGCAGCTTGGGAGGACAGGGGGCCGGGGAGCAGTACTTC.

The CDR3 DNA sequence: TGCAGTGCTAGAGAGGGAGGGACAGGGACCGGGGGGGCTCGTGAGCAGTTCTTC. This translates into CSAREGGTGTGGAREQFF. This chain links TRBV20-1 with TRBJ2-1; TRBD1 is a possible D gene (9 bases). V was shortened by 0 bases and J by 9 bases, with 27 bases between the two germline ends. The CDR3 is made up of 18 amino acids. The germline V gene has CDR1 DFQATT and CDR2 SNEGSKA (reference sequence).

This clonotype showed up many times. This sequence joins TRBV7-8 and TRBJ1-5; D perhaps matches TRBD1 (5 bases). The CDR3 spans 16 residues. Per germline, CDR1 SGHVS and CDR2 FQNEAQ. Trimming shortened V by 0 bases and J by 9 bases, and 18 bases separated the two germline ends. The CDR3 DNA reads TGTGCCAGCAGCTTAGCGGTGGCAGGGTTTGGGTGGCCCCAGCATTTT. Protein: CASSLAVAGFGWPQHF.

The chain employs TRBV7-9 and TRBJ1-6, with a tentative D call TRBD1 (5 bases). CDR3 length: 15 amino acids. Trimming removed 7 bases at V and 8 bases at J, with 18 bases between. Germline CDR1 is SEHNR and CDR2 is FQNEAQ (reference sequence). CDR3 DNA sequence: TGTGCCAGCACCTTCGGGGCGTCGGCAGATTCACCCCTCCACTTT. Residues: CASTFGASADSPLHF.

This clonotype appeared many times. The chain uses TRBV19 and TRBJ2-1, with D possibly called TRBD1 or TRBD2 (6 bases each). The CDR3 consists of 11 residues. Trimming cost V 8 bases and J 10 bases, with 12 bases left between them. CDR1 and CDR2 (germline): LNHDA, SQIVND (reference sequence). The CDR3 nucleotides read TGTGCCAGTCTTTTGGGGGGCGAGCAGTTCTTC. It codes for CASLLGGEQFF.

This clonotype was seen repeatedly, ten times or more. This chain connects TRBV20-1 to TRBJ2-3; D might be TRBD2 (6 bases). Trimming pared 7 bases from V and 1 base from J, leaving 15 bases between. CDR1 DFQATT and CDR2 SNEGSKA come from the germline V gene (reference sequence). The CDR3 is made up of 14 amino acids. In DNA, the CDR3 is TGCAGTGTTTCGACTAGTGGCGGCACAGATACGCAGTATTTT. Its translation: CSVSTSGGTDTQYF.

The CDR3 region has the DNA TGTGCCAGCAGCGTAGATGCAGGGGTCGGCTTCTCTGGGGCCAACGTCCTGACTTTC. This sequence encodes CASSVDAGVGFSGANVLTF. The V call is TRBV9, the J call TRBJ2-6; tentative D call: TRBD1 (6 bases). Germline-derived CDR1 and CDR2 are SGDLS and YYNGEE. This CDR3 contains 19 residues. V lost 0 bases and J 0 bases, leaving 16 bases between the germline ends. Full variable domain (missing parts from reference TRBV9 and TRBJ2-6): DSGVTQTPKHLITATGQRVTLRCSPRSGDLSVYWYQQSLDQGLQFLIQYYNGEERAKGNILERFSAQQFPDLHSELNLSSLELGDSALYFCASSVDAGVGFSGANVLTFGAGSRLTVL.

In the case of this clonotype: Because the CDR3 is missing its conserved closing phenylalanine or tryptophan, this is likely a read error. The chain combines TRBV19 with TRBJ1-5; TRBD1 might be the D (5 bases). The CDR3 sequence is 15 residues long. Trimming took 6 bases from V and 1 from J, leaving 13 bases between them. Germline CDR1 reads LNHDA; CDR2 reads SQIVND (reference sequence). The CDR3 nucleotides read TGTGCCAGTAGCAAAAGCCGGGACAGCAATCAGCCCCAGCATGGT. Translating gives CASSKSRDSNQPQHG.

This clonotype was counted ten times or more. This sequence joins TRBV30 and TRBJ2-5, with D possibly matching TRBD1 (6 bases). V lost 0 bases, J lost 3 bases, and 8 bases lay in between. Germline V lookup: CDR1 GTSNPN, CDR2 SVGIG (reference sequence). This CDR3 is 13 amino acids long. This chain's CDR3 is CAWSVAGEETQYF. The CDR3 DNA reads TGTGCCTGGAGTGTGGCAGGGGAAGAGACCCAGTACTTC.

This rearrangement joins TRBV20-1 to TRBJ2-1; 11 positions agree with TRBD1. Germline CDR1 DFQATT, CDR2 SNEGSKA (reference sequence). The length of the CDR3 is 14 residues. Germline trimming cut 6 bases from V and 12 bases from J; bases unmatched to any gene: 13. CDR3 protein: CSAAFGQGASGQFF. DNA for the CDR3: TGCAGTGCCGCATTCGGACAGGGGGCGTCTGGGCAGTTCTTC.

The rearrangement links TRBV6-1 to TRBJ2-7; 7 nucleotides align to TRBD1. CDR1 is MNHNS and CDR2 is SASEGT in the germline V gene. CDR3 length: 15 residues. Losses at the gene ends were 11 bases for V and 2 bases for J; bases not matched to a gene: 15. The DNA of the CDR3 is TGTGCCGTCCGGGACAGCGCAAGGGGGACCTACGAGCAGTACTTC. This gives the protein CAVRDSARGTYEQYF.

The rearrangement joins TRBV2 to TRBJ2-3, with 10 bases lining up with TRBD1. In germline, CDR1 is SNHLY, CDR2 FYNNEI. The CDR3 consists of 16 residues. Trimming at V came to 1 base and at J to 1 base, leaving 2 bases not matched to a gene. This CDR3 is CASSEEGTGGTDTQYF. In DNA, the CDR3 is TGTGCCAGCAGTGAAGAAGGGACAGGGGGCACAGATACGCAGTATTTT.

This clonotype has at least ten counts. The chain combines TRBV5-1 with TRBJ1-2; the D is unclear. The germline V gene encodes CDR1 SGHRS and CDR2 YFSETQ. This CDR3 contains 12 residues. The V and J ends lost 2 bases and 6 bases respectively, with 8 bases between them. In nucleotides, the CDR3 is TGCGCCAGCAGCTTCTCCGAGGATGGCTACACCTTC. Translating it yields CASSFSEDGYTF. Full variable domain (remainder filled in from reference TRBV5-1 and TRBJ1-2): KAGVTQTPRYLIKTRGQQVTLSCSPISGHRSVSWYQQTPGQGLQFLFEYFSETQRNKGNFPGRFSGRQFSNSRSEMNVSTLELGDSALYLCASSFSEDGYTFGSGTRLTVV.

The chain links TRBV20-1 to TRBJ2-1; 13 positions agree with TRBD2. The CDR3 consists of 14 residues. The germline CDR1 and CDR2 sequences are DFQATT and SNEGSKA (reference sequence). V lost 5 bases and J lost 6; bases outside the gene matches: 4. CDR3 bases: TGCAGTGCTCGGGGACTAGCGGGGATCAATGAGCAGTTCTTC. It is translated as CSARGLAGINEQFF.

This clonotype was observed many times. J is TRBJ1-6 and V is TRBV6-5; D may be TRBD1 (5 bases). The CDR3 length is 13 residues. Germline V CDR1 and CDR2: MNHEY, SVGAGI. V dropped 5 bases and J dropped 7 bases, with 9 bases sitting between them. CDR3 in amino acids: CASSAPGNSPLHF. The CDR3 bases are TGTGCCAGCAGTGCACCAGGGAATTCACCCCTCCACTTT.

This clonotype was seen many times. The rearrangement joins TRBV12-3 or TRBV12-4 to TRBJ2-7; D may be TRBD1 or TRBD2 (5 bases each). Trimming shortened V by 5 bases and J by 6 bases, and 17 bases separated the two germline ends. CDR3 length: 14 residues. The CDR3 nucleotides are TGTGCCAGCAGTCCGGGACGGTCGATTCCCGAGCAGTACTTC. Translating it yields CASSPGRSIPEQYF.

This clonotype was seen at least ten times. The chain joins TRBV2 to TRBJ2-3; the D call may be TRBD1 or TRBD2 (6 bases each). Germline loops: CDR1 SNHLY, CDR2 FYNNEI. Deletions cut 7 bases from V and 8 bases from J, with 16 bases between. The CDR3 loop spans 13 amino acids. In DNA, the CDR3 is TGTGCCAGCATGGAGGGGGATTTCGGTACGCAGTATTTT. Protein sequence: CASMEGDFGTQYF.

In its sample, this clonotype was seen many times. V usage is TRBV11-2 and J usage is TRBJ2-1; the D is unclear. This CDR3 region has 11 residues. Germline loops: CDR1 SGHAT, CDR2 FQNNGV. The V gene lost 4 bases and the J gene lost 8 bases, with 6 bases spanning the gap. CDR3 loop: CASSSGHEQFF. The CDR3 nucleotides are TGTGCCAGCAGCTCAGGACATGAGCAGTTCTTC.

This clonotype was found a few times. The V and J genes are TRBV3-1 and TRBJ1-3, with 7 nucleotides matching TRBD1. The CDR3 extends over 14 amino acids. The trim removed 3 bases at V and 2 bases at J, leaving 1 base unmatched. From germline, CDR1 is LGHDT and CDR2 YNNKEL (reference sequence). CDR3 in DNA: TGTGCCAGCAGCCACGACAGGGCTGGAAACACCATATATTTT. Translating it yields CASSHDRAGNTIYF.

This clonotype was detected ten times or more. The chain joins TRBV4-1 to TRBJ2-3; TRBD2 matches 7 bases. Germline CDR1 MGHRA, CDR2 YSYEKL. The V and J ends lost 0 bases and 0 bases, in that order; junction bases with no gene match: 9. CDR3 size: 18 residues. For the CDR3, the DNA is TGCGCCAGCAGCCAAGAGGGGTGGGGGGGAGGCAGCACAGATACGCAGTATTTT. This gives the protein CASSQEGWGGGSTDTQYF.

In regard to this clonotype: Mismatch with germline at one junction end may stem from a read error. The chain couples TRBV6-5 to TRBJ2-5, with 8 bases identical to TRBD2. The CDR3 totals 14 residues. Germline CDR1 reads MNHEY; CDR2 reads SVGAGI. Here the CDR3 reads CASSHSGGRETQYF. The CDR3 nucleotides read TGTGCCAGCAGTCACTCGGGGGGGCGGGAGACCCAGTACTTC.

The V call is TRBV2, the J call TRBJ2-2, with D possibly matching TRBD2 (6 bases). The CDR3 totals 12 residues. V was clipped by 8 bases and J by 7 bases, with 11 bases between them. Germline V lookup: CDR1 SNHLY, CDR2 FYNNEI. The CDR3 region is CASWEVFGELFF. In DNA form, the CDR3 reads TGTGCCAGCTGGGAGGTATTCGGGGAGCTGTTTTTT.

This rearrangement joins TRBV6-1 to TRBJ2-2; TRBD2 aligns across 7 bases. The CDR3 has 16 amino acids. Unmatched junction bases numbered 14, after V lost 8 bases and J lost 5 bases. CDR1 and CDR2 (germline): MNHNS, SASEGT. As DNA, the CDR3 is TGTGCCAGCCTACTAGGCGGACTAGTGAGTACCGGGGAGCTGTTTTTT. Amino acids: CASLLGGLVSTGELFF.

This clonotype was seen many times. The chain joins TRBV20-1 to TRBJ2-1; 8 bases are shared with TRBD2. Trimming cost V 0 bases and J 5 bases; bases outside gene matches: 6. The V gene's germline CDR1 is DFQATT and CDR2 SNEGSKA (reference sequence). CDR3 length: 15 amino acids. CDR3 coding DNA: TGCAGTGCTAGAGATCGGCTAGCGGGTAACAATGAGCAGTTCTTC. It translates to CSARDRLAGNNEQFF.

J is TRBJ2-1 and V is TRBV25-1, with D perhaps being TRBD1 or TRBD2 (5 bases each). Trimming cost V 4 bases and J 7 bases, with 14 bases left between them. Germline V gives CDR1 MGHDK, CDR2 SYGVNS. The length of the CDR3 is 14 residues. CDR3: CASSARGGGNEQFF. The CDR3 DNA reads as TGTGCCAGCAGTGCTAGGGGTGGGGGTAATGAGCAGTTCTTC.

This clonotype was counted a single time. A read error may explain this, as a much larger clone is one base away. The V gene is TRBV5-4, the J gene TRBJ1-2, with TRBD1 identical over 7 bases. The CDR3 runs 13 residues. J was trimmed by 6 bases and V by 5 bases; bases with no gene match: 7. Germline CDR1 and CDR2: SGHNT and YYREEE (reference sequence). The CDR3: CASRTQGDNGYTF. The CDR3 DNA sequence: TGTGCCAGCAGGACTCAGGGGGACAATGGCTACACCTTC.

Points on this clonotype: The junction departs from the called germline gene at one end, perhaps through a read error. The rearrangement links TRBV24-1 to TRBJ1-1, with a weak D call TRBD1 (5 bases). This CDR3 has 20 residues. CDR1 is KGHDR, CDR2 SFDVKD, per germline. CDR3 residues: CATSDSSRASPRGGNTEPFF. DNA for the CDR3: TGTGCCACCAGTGACAGCTCCAGGGCAAGCCCTCGAGGAGGAAACACTGAACCTTTCTTT.